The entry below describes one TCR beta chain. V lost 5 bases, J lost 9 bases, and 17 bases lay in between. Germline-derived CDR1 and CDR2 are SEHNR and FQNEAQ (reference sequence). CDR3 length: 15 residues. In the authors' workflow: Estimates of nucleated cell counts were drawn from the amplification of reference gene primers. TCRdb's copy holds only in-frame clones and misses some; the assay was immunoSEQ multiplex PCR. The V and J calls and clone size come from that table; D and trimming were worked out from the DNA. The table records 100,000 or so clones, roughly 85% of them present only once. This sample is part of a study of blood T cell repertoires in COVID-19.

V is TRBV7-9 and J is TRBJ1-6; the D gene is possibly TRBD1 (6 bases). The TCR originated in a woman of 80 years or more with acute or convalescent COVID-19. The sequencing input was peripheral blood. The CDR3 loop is CASSLFAGEGSPLHF. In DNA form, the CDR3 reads TGTGCCAGCAGCCTATTCGCAGGGGAGGGTTCACCCCTCCACTTT.